In this sample, the clone carrying this TCR beta chain turned up a few times. As yet, its antigen is unknown. Trimming stripped 0 bases from V and 7 bases from J, with 9 bases between. The CDR3 runs 14 residues. The sequenced template was cDNA made from the entire isolated RNA. Clones were sequenced by immunoSEQ multiplex PCR, and TCRdb holds only the in-frame ones, with some missing. The sample includes over 600,000 clones, 9.5% to 15% of them seen just once. This entry belongs to a study of beta chain features in type 1 diabetes. Each donor gave one heparinised blood draw averaging approximately 120 mL. Each population that was sorted was more than 95% pure. The study's findings and limits: TCRB CDR3s from Type 1 diabetes patients were moderately but significantly shorter in all four CD4+ subsets.

The receptor was isolated from a man aged 30-40 years with type 1 diabetes. This chain joins TRBV23-1 and TRBJ2-2, with no clear D. TRBV23-1 is known as an ORF, though its function is uncertain. Sequenced: naive CD4+ T cells from blood. CDR3 sequence: CASSQSRGVGELFF. The CDR3 DNA sequence: TGCGCCAGCAGTCAATCGCGTGGGGTCGGGGAGCTGTTTTTT.